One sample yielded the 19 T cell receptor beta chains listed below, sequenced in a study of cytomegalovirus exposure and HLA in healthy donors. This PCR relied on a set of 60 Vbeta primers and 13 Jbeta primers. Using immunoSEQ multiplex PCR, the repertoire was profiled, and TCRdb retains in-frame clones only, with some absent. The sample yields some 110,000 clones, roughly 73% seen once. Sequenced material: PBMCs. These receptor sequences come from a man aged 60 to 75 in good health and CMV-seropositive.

The CDR3 loop reads CAGNTGTANTGELFF. DNA of the CDR3: TGTGCCGGAAACACCGGGACAGCGAACACCGGGGAGCTGTTTTTT. V gene TRBV6-5 combines with J gene TRBJ2-2, with 7 bases identical to TRBD1. V shed 11 bases, J shed 0 bases, and the junction held 9 bases outside the gene matches. Germline CDR1 reads MNHEY; CDR2 reads SVGAGI. The CDR3 has 15 amino acids.

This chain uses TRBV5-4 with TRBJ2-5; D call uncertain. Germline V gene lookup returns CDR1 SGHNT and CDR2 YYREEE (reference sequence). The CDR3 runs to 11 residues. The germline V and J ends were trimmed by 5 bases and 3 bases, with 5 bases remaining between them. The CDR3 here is CASRTEETQYF. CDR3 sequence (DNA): TGTGCCAGCAGAACGGAAGAGACCCAGTACTTC.

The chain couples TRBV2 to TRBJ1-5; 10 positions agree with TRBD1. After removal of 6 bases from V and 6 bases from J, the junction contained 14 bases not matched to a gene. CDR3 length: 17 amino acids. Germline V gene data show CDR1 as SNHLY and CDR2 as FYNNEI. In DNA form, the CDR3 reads TGTGCCAGCAGCGGGGGTCGAGGGACAGGGGTCAGTCAGCCCCAGCATTTT. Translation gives CASSGGRGTGVSQPQHF.

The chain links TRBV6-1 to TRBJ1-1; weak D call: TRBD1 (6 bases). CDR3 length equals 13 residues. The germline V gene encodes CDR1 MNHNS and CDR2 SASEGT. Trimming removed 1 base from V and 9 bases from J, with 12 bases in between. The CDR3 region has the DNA TGTGCCAGCAGTGAAGTACAGGGTAGGCAAGCTTTCTTT. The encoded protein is CASSEVQGRQAFF.

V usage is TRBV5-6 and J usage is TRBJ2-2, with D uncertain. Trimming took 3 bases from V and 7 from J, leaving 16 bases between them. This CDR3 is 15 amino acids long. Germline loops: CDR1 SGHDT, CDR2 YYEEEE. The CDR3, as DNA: TGTGCCAGCAGCTACCCAGACATAATGGGCGGGGAGCTGTTTTTT. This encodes CASSYPDIMGGELFF.

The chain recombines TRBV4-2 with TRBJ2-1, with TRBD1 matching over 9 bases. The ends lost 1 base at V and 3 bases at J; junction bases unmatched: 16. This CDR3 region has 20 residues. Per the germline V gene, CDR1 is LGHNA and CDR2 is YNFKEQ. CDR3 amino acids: CASSQVSSGTGYQSYNEQFF. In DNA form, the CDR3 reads TGTGCCAGCAGCCAAGTTTCTTCCGGGACAGGGTACCAAAGCTACAATGAGCAGTTCTTC.

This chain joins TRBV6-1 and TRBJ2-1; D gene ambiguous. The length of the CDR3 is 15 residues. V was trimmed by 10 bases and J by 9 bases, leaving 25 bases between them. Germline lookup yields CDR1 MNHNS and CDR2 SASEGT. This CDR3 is CATTFGYPVAGEQFF. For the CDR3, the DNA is TGTGCCACCACTTTCGGGTATCCCGTTGCCGGTGAGCAGTTCTTC.

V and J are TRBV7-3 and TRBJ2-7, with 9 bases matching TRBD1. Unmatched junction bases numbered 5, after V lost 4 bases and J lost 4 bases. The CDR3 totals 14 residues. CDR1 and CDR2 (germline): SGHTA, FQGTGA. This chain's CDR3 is CASSSGQGHYEQYF. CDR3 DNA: TGTGCCAGCAGCTCGGGACAGGGTCATTACGAGCAGTACTTC.

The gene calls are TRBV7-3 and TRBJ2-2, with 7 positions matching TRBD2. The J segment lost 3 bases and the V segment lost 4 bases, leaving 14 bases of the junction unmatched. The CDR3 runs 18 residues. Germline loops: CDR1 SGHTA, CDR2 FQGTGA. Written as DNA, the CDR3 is TGTGCCAGCAGCTCCCAGGTCGAGTGGGCGGGGGACACCGGGGAGCTGTTTTTT. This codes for CASSSQVEWAGDTGELFF.

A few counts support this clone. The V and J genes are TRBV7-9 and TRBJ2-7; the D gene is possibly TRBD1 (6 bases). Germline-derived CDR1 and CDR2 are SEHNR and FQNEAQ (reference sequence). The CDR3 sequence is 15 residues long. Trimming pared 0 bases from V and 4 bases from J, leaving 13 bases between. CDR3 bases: TGTGCCAGCAGCTTAGCAGCAGGGGACCCTTACGAGCAGTACTTC. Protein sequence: CASSLAAGDPYEQYF.

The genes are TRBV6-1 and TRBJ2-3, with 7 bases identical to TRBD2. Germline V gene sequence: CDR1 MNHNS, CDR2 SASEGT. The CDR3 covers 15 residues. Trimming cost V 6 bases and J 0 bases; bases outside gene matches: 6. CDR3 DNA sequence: TGTGCCAGCAGCCCCGCTAGCGGAAGCACAGATACGCAGTATTTT. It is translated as CASSPASGSTDTQYF.

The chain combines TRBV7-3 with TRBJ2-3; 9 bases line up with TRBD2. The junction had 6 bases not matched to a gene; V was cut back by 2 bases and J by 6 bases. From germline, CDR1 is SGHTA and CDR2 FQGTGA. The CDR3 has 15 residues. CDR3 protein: CASSLAGGGADTQYF. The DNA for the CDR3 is TGTGCCAGCAGCTTAGCGGGCGGGGGGGCTGATACGCAGTATTTT. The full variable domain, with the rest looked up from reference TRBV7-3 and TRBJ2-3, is GAGVSQTPSNKVTEKGKYVELRCDPISGHTALYWYRQSLGQGPEFLIYFQGTGAADDSGLPNDRFFAVRPEGSVSTLKIQRTERGDSAVYLCASSLAGGGADTQYFGPGTRLTVL.

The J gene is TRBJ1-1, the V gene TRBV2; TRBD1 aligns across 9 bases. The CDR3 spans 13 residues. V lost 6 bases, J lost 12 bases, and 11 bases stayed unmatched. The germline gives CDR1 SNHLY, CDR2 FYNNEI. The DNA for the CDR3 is TGTGCCAGCAGGTTTGACAGGGGGGTTATAACTTTCTTT. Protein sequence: CASRFDRGVITFF.

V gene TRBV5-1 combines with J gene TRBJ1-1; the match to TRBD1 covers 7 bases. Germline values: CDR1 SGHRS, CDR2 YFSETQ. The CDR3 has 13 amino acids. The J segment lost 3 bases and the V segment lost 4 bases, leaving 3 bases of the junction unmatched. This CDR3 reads CASSRGQDTEAFF. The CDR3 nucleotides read TGCGCCAGCAGCCGCGGACAGGACACTGAAGCTTTCTTT.

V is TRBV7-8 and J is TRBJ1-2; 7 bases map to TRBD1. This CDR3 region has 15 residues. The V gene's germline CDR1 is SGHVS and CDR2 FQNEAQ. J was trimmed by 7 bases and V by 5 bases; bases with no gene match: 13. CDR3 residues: CASSPSRDRAGGYTF. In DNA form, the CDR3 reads TGTGCCAGCAGCCCATCCCGAGACAGGGCAGGTGGCTACACCTTC. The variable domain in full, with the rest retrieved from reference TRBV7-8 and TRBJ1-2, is GAGVSQSPRYKVAKRGQDVALRCDPISGHVSLFWYQQALGQGPEFLTYFQNEAQLDKSGLPSDRFFAERPEGSVSTLKIQRTQQEDSAVYLCASSPSRDRAGGYTFGSGTRLTVV.

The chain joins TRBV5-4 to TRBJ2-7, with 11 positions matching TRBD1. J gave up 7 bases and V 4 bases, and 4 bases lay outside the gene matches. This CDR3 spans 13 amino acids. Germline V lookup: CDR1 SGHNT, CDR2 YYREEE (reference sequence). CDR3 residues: CASSPDRGREQYF. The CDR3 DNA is TGTGCCAGCAGCCCGGACAGGGGGCGGGAGCAGTACTTC.

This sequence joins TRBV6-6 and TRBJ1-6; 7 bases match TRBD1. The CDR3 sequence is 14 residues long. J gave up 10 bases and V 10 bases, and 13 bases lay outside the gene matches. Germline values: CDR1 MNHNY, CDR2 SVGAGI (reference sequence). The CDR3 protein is CATLGQFSNSPLHF. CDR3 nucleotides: TGTGCCACCCTGGGACAGTTCTCGAACTCACCCCTCCACTTT.

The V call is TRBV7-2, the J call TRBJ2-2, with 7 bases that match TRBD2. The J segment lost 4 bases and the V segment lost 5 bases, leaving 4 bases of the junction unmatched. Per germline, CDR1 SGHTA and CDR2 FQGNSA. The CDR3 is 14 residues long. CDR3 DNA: TGTGCCAGCAGCAGGAGCGGGGTCACCGGGGAGCTGTTTTTT. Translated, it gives CASSRSGVTGELFF.

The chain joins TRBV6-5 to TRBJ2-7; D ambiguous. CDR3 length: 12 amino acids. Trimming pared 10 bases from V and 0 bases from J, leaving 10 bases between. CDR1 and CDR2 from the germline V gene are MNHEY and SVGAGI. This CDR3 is CATSLTSYEQYF. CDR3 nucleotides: TGTGCCACCTCACTAACCTCCTACGAGCAGTACTTC.